Here is one T cell receptor (beta chain) with its context. The antigen is undetermined. With 5 bases removed from V and 5 bases from J, the gap between germline ends came to 13 bases. The CDR3 totals 14 residues. CDR1 is LNHDA and CDR2 is SQIVND in the germline V gene (reference sequence). Each diagnosis drew on symptoms, thyroxine, TRAb, thyroid ultrasound and orbital computed tomography findings. Cells are PBMCs isolated from about 10 ml of fresh blood. The sample comes from a study of T cells in Graves' hyperthyroidism and ophthalmopathy. Study-level findings and limits: Ophthalmopathy prediction by the model preceded onset by a median about 6.8 months. Appearing also in blood were most of the thyroid clonotypes expanded above 0.001.

Authors of the study amplified TCR beta CDR3 regions from RNA transcripts. A set of HTBI primers served as the primers for a first-round RT-PCR of the TCR CDR3. TCRdb redid the calling of the multiplex PCR reads with MiXCR, one entry per CDR3 protein. The table lists some 350,000 distinct CDR3 sequences, 20% to 30% of them singletons. Sequencing was carried out using blood. The gene calls are TRBV19 and TRBJ1-5; unclear D gene. The clonotype was recovered from a man aged 45 to 65 with Graves' hyperthyroidism. CDR3: CASSSLDGYQPQHF. In DNA, the CDR3 is TGTGCCAGTAGTTCATTGGACGGCTATCAGCCCCAGCATTTT.